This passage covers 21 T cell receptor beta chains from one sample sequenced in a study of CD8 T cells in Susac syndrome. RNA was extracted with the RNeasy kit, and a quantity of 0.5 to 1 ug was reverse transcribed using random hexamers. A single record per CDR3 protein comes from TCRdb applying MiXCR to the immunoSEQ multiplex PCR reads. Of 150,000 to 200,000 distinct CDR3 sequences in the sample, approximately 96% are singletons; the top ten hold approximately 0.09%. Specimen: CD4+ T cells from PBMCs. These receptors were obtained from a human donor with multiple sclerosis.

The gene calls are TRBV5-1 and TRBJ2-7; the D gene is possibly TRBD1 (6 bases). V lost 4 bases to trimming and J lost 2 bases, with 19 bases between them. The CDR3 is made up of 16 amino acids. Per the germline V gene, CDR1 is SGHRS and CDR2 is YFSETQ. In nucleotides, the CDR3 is TGCGCCAGCAGCAAGGGAACTGGACAGATCGCCTACGAGCAGTACTTC. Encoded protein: CASSKGTGQIAYEQYF. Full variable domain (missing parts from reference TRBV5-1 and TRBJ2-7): KAGVTQTPRYLIKTRGQQVTLSCSPISGHRSVSWYQQTPGQGLQFLFEYFSETQRNKGNFPGRFSGRQFSNSRSEMNVSTLELGDSALYLCASSKGTGQIAYEQYFGPGTRLTVT.

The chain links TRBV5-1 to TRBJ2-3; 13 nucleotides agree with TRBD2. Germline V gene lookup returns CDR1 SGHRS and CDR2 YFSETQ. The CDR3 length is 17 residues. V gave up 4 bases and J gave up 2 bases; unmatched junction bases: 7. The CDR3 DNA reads TGCGCCAGCAGCCCTGGACTAGCGGGGGCCCACACAGATACGCAGTATTTT. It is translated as CASSPGLAGAHTDTQYF.

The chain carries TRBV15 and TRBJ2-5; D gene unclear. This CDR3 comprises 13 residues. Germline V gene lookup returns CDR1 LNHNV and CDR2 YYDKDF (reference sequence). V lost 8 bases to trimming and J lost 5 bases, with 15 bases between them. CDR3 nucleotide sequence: TGTGCCACCGGGCCGGACCCCAGGGAGACCCAGTACTTC. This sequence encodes CATGPDPRETQYF.

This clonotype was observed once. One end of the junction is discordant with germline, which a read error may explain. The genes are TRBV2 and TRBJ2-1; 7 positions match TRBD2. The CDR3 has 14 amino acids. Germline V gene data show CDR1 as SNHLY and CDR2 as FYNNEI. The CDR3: CASIEAGPYNEQFF. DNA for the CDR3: TGTGCCAGCATTGAAGCGGGGCCTTACAATGAGCAGTTCTTC. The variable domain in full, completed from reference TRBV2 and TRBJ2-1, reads EPEVTQTPSHQVTQMGQEVILRCVPISNHLYFYWYRQILGQKVEFLVSFYNNEISEKSEIFDDQFSVERPDGSNFTLKIRSTKLEDSAMYFCASIEAGPYNEQFFGPGTRLTVL.

CDR3 protein: CASSYSSRTGGAGSPLHF. The CDR3 DNA reads TGTGCCAGCAGTTACTCGAGCCGCACAGGGGGCGCGGGGTCACCCCTCCACTTT. This sequence joins TRBV6-5 and TRBJ1-6, with 9 nucleotides matching TRBD1. Trimming removed 0 bases from V and 10 bases from J; junction bases left unmatched: 13. Per the germline V gene, CDR1 is MNHEY and CDR2 is SVGAGI. This CDR3 has 18 residues.

In nucleotides, the CDR3 is TGCAGCGTCTGCCCAGGGGGTCAAGAGACCCAGTACTTC. It codes for CSVCPGGQETQYF. The genes are TRBV29-1 and TRBJ2-5; 7 bases agree with TRBD1. CDR3 length equals 13 residues. V lost 6 bases, J lost 2 bases, and 6 bases stayed unmatched. Germline CDR1 reads SQVTM; CDR2 reads ANQGSEA.

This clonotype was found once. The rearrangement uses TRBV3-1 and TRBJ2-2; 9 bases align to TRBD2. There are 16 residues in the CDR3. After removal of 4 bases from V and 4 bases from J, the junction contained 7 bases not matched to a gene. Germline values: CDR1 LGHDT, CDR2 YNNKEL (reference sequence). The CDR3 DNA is TGTGCCAGCAGCCTCGGCGCGGGGGGGACCACCGGGGAGCTGTTTTTT. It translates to CASSLGAGGTTGELFF.

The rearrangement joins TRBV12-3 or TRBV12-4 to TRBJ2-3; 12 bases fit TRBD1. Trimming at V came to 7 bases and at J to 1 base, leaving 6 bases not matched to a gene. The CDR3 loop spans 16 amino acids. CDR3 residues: CASTGQGALRTDTQYF. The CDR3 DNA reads TGTGCCAGCACGGGACAGGGGGCCCTACGCACAGATACGCAGTATTTT.

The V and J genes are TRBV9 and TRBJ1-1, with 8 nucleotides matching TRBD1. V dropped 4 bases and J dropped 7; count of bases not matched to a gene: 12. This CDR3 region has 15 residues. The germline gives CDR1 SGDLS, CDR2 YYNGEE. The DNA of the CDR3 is TGTGCCAGCAGCCCCGGGACAGGTTACCCCCTTGAAGCTTTCTTT. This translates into CASSPGTGYPLEAFF.

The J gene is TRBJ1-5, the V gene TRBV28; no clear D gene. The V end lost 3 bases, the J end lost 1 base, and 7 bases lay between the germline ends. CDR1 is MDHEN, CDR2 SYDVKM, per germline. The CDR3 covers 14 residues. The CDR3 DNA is TGTGCCAGCAGTTTCTCAAGGAGCAATCAGCCCCAGCATTTT. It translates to CASSFSRSNQPQHF. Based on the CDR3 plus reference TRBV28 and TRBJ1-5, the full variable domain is DVKVTQSSRYLVKRTGEKVFLECVQDMDHENMFWYRQDPGLGLRLIYFSYDVKMKEKGDIPEGYSVSREKKERFSLILESASTNQTSMYLCASSFSRSNQPQHFGDGTRLSIL.

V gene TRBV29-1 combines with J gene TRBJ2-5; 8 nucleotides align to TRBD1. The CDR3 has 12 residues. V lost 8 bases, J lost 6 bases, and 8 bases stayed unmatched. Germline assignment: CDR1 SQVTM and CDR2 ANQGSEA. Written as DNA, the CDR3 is TGCAGCTTTCAGACAGGGGTGAAGACCCAGTACTTC. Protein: CSFQTGVKTQYF.

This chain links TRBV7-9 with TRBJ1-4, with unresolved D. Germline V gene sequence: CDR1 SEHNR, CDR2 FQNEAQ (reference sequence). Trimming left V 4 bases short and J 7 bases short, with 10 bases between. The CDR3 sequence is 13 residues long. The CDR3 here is CASSSTRREKLFF. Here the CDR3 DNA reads TGTGCCAGCAGCTCCACCCGACGTGAAAAACTGTTTTTT.

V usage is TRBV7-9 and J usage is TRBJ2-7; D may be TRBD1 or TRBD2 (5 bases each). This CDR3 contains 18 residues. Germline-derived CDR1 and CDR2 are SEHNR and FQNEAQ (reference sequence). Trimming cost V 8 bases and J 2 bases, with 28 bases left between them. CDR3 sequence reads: CASSVGAHINTRTYEQYF. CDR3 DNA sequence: TGTGCCAGCTCAGTCGGGGCCCACATAAATACGCGCACCTACGAGCAGTACTTC.

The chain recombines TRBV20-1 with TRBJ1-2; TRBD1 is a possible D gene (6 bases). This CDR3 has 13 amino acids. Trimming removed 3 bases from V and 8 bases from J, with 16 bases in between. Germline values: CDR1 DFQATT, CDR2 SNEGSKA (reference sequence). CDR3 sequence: CSASPPTGYGYTF. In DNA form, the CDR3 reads TGCAGTGCTAGCCCCCCCACAGGGTACGGCTACACCTTC.

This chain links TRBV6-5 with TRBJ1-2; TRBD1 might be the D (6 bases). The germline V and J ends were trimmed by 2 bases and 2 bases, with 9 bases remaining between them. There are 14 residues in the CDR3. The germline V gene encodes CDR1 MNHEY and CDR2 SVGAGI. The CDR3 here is CASSYGGRNYGYTF. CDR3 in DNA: TGTGCCAGCAGTTACGGGGGGCGAAACTATGGCTACACCTTC.

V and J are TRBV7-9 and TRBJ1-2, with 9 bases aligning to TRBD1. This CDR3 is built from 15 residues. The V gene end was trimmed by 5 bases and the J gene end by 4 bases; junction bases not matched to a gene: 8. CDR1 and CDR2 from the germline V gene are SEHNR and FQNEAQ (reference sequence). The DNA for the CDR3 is TGTGCCAGCAGCGGATCGACAGGGGGGTTCTATGGCTACACCTTC. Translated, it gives CASSGSTGGFYGYTF.

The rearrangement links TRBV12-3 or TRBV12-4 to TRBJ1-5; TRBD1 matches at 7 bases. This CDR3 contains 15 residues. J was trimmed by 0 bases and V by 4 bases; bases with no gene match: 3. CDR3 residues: CASSWTGYSNQPQHF. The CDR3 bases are TGTGCCAGCAGTTGGACAGGTTATAGCAATCAGCCCCAGCATTTT.

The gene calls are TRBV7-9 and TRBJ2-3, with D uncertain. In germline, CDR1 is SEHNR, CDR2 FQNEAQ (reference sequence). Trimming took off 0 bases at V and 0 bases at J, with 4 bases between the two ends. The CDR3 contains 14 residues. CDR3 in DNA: TGTGCCAGCAGCTTAGCATCTAGCACAGATACGCAGTATTTT. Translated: CASSLASSTDTQYF.

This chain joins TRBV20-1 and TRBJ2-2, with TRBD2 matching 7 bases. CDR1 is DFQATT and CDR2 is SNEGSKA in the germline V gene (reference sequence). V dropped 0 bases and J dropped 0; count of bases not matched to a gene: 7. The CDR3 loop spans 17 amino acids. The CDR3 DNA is TGCAGTGCTAGAGATGCGCAGCGGGGCCCGAACACCGGGGAGCTGTTTTTT. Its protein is CSARDAQRGPNTGELFF.

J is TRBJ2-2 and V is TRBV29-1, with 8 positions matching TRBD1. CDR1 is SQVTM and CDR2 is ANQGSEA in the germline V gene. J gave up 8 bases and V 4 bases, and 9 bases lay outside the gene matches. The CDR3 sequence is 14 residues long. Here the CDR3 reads CSVATGVNSGELFF. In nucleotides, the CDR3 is TGCAGCGTTGCGACAGGGGTGAACAGTGGGGAGCTGTTTTTT.

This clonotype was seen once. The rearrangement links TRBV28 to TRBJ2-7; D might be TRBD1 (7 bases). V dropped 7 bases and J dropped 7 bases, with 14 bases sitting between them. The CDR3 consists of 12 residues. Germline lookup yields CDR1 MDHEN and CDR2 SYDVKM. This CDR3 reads CASTTAGGEQYF. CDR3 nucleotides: TGTGCCAGCACTACAGCAGGGGGGGAGCAGTACTTC.